Reported below is one TCR beta chain. Germline values: CDR1 SGHVS, CDR2 FNYEAQ. The CDR3 totals 14 residues. Trimming at V came to 1 base and at J to 2 bases, leaving 0 bases not matched to a gene. Original handling: Estimation of nucleated cell counts relied on the amplification of reference gene primers. Profiling relied on immunoSEQ multiplex PCR, and the TCRdb table lists in-frame clones only, not all of them. The V and J calls and clone size come from that table; D and trimming were worked out from the DNA. The table lists roughly 40,000 clones, 80% to 90% of them singletons, with 4.5% to 6.5% in the top ten. The data are from a study of blood T cell repertoires in COVID-19. Study background: Specimens from acute and convalescent COVID-19 originated in the United States, Italy and Spain. The cDNA or gDNA used as material had been derived from T cells, B-cell-depleted T cells, or PBMCs.

Material: peripheral blood. The sequence was obtained from a man aged 35 to 55 with active COVID-19. This rearrangement joins TRBV7-6 to TRBJ2-5, with 8 nucleotides matching TRBD2. CDR3 in amino acids: CASSLERGQETQYF. The CDR3 bases are TGTGCCAGCAGCTTAGAGCGGGGGCAAGAGACCCAGTACTTC.